These 14 T cell receptor beta chains share one sample of origin, sequenced in a study of shared clonotypes between healthy human individuals. Libraries were prepared by immunoSEQ multiplex PCR; TCRdb keeps only in-frame clonotypes and omits some of them. Of 2 million or so clones in the sample, roughly 94% were seen once. Source material: naive CD4+ T cells sorted from blood. Sample subset: CD45RA+ positively selected. Receptors originate from a man aged 18 to 29 in good health.

This chain uses TRBV6-6 with TRBJ2-1; D might be TRBD1 or TRBD2, each matching 5 bases. The V gene lost 5 bases and the J gene lost 10 bases, with 12 bases spanning the gap. The germline CDR1 and CDR2 sequences are MNHNY and SVGAGI (reference sequence). The CDR3 is 12 residues long. DNA of the CDR3: TGTGCCAGCAGTACCGGGACGAAGGAGCAGTTCTTC. It is translated as CASSTGTKEQFF.

This clone was observed once. The chain links TRBV4-3 to TRBJ2-5, with D unresolved. Trimming removed 0 bases at V and 0 bases at J, with 14 bases between. The CDR3 sequence is 17 residues long. Germline-derived CDR1 and CDR2 are LGHNA and YSLEER. CDR3 nucleotides: TGCGCCAGCAGCCAAGAACCCTTGTTGGGCAACCAAGAGACCCAGTACTTC. This gives the protein CASSQEPLLGNQETQYF.

The chain carries TRBV5-1 and TRBJ1-1, with D maybe TRBD1 (6 bases). The V and J ends lost 2 bases and 4 bases respectively, with 12 bases between them. The length of the CDR3 is 14 residues. CDR1 is SGHRS and CDR2 is YFSETQ in the germline V gene. The CDR3 loop is CASSLEGEVTEAFF. Written as DNA, the CDR3 is TGCGCCAGCAGCTTAGAGGGGGAGGTCACTGAAGCTTTCTTT.

In this sample, this clone turned up a few times. The chain carries TRBV18 and TRBJ2-7; 7 bases fit TRBD2. The V and J ends lost 2 bases and 7 bases, in that order; junction bases with no gene match: 11. CDR1 is KGHSH, CDR2 LQKENI, per germline. This CDR3 spans 15 amino acids. CDR3 nucleotide sequence: TGTGCCAGCTCACCAGAGGGACTATTACTCAATGAGCAGTACTTC. Amino acid sequence: CASSPEGLLLNEQYF. The whole variable domain, filled in from reference TRBV18 and TRBJ2-7, reads NAGVMQNPRHLVRRRGQEARLRCSPMKGHSHVYWYRQLPEEGLKFMVYLQKENIIDESGMPKERFSAEFPKEGPSILRIQQVVRGDSAAYFCASSPEGLLLNEQYFGPGTRLTVT.

This rearrangement joins TRBV19 to TRBJ2-7, with D perhaps assigned TRBD1 or TRBD2 (5 bases each). CDR3 length equals 15 residues. Trimming shortened V by 1 base and J by 5 bases, and 15 bases separated the two germline ends. From germline, CDR1 is LNHDA and CDR2 SQIVND (reference sequence). The CDR3 region has the DNA TGTGCCAGTAGTATAGGAGGGACCATACCGCACGAGCAGTACTTC. This sequence encodes CASSIGGTIPHEQYF. The full variable domain, in which reference TRBV19 and TRBJ2-7 provide the parts outside the CDR3, is DGGITQSPKYLFRKEGQNVTLSCEQNLNHDAMYWYRQDPGQGLRLIYYSQIVNDFQKGDIAEGYSVSREKKESFPLTVTSAQKNPTAFYLCASSIGGTIPHEQYFGPGTRLTVT.

V gene TRBV29-1 combines with J gene TRBJ1-4, with D unclear. Trimming pared 7 bases from V and 5 bases from J, leaving 11 bases between. The CDR3 covers 12 residues. Germline loops: CDR1 SQVTM, CDR2 ANQGSEA. Here the CDR3 reads CSALTENEKLFF. Written as DNA, the CDR3 is TGCAGCGCCCTCACCGAAAATGAAAAACTGTTTTTT.

There are a few counts of this clone. This rearrangement joins TRBV6-5 to TRBJ2-2, with D uncertain. Germline assignment: CDR1 MNHEY and CDR2 SVGAGI. Trimming shortened V by 6 bases and J by 7 bases, and 9 bases separated the two germline ends. The CDR3 length is 12 residues. The CDR3 DNA reads TGTGCCAGCAGCAATGGGGTCGGGGAGCTGTTTTTT. Its translation: CASSNGVGELFF.

Concerning this clone itself: Other DNA sequences in this sample translate to the same CDR3. The rearrangement links TRBV30 to TRBJ1-2; 8 bases are a match to TRBD1. Germline loops: CDR1 GTSNPN, CDR2 SVGIG (reference sequence). The V and J ends lost 0 bases and 1 base, in that order; junction bases with no gene match: 1. This CDR3 comprises 14 residues. CDR3 sequence reads: CAWSVQGGNYGYTF. CDR3 nucleotides: TGTGCCTGGAGTGTACAGGGGGGTAACTATGGCTACACCTTC.

This clone is a singleton in its sample. This chain links TRBV5-4 with TRBJ2-3; D may correspond to TRBD1 or TRBD2 (5 bases each). Germline V gene lookup returns CDR1 SGHNT and CDR2 YYREEE (reference sequence). The CDR3 is made up of 14 amino acids. The V end was cut by 5 bases, the J end by 1 base, with 11 bases between. CDR3 amino acids: CASRILGGTDTQYF. The CDR3 nucleotides read TGTGCCAGCAGGATACTAGGGGGCACAGATACGCAGTATTTT. The variable domain in full, completed from reference TRBV5-4 and TRBJ2-3, reads ETGVTQSPTHLIKTRGQQVTLRCSSQSGHNTVSWYQQALGQGPQFIFQYYREEENGRGNFPPRFSGLQFPNYSSELNVNALELDDSALYLCASRILGGTDTQYFGPGTRLTVL.

The genes are TRBV27 and TRBJ2-3; D unclear. The CDR3 spans 13 residues. With 3 bases removed from V and 3 bases from J, the gap between germline ends came to 7 bases. Germline V lookup: CDR1 MNHEY, CDR2 SMNVEV (reference sequence). In nucleotides, the CDR3 is TGTGCCAGCAGTTTTCAAGCAACAGATACGCAGTATTTT. Translating gives CASSFQATDTQYF.

The CDR3 DNA reads as TGTGCCAGCAGTGGGCTGGACAGGAACACCGGGGAGCTGTTTTTT. Amino acids: CASSGLDRNTGELFF. The chain recombines TRBV25-1 with TRBJ2-2, with D possibly TRBD1 on 6 matching bases. Germline CDR1 is MGHDK and CDR2 is SYGVNS. The CDR3 extends over 15 amino acids. Trimming removed 4 bases from V and 1 base from J, with 10 bases in between.

This clone was counted once. J is TRBJ2-2 and V is TRBV5-4; weak D call: TRBD1 (6 bases). The CDR3 spans 15 residues. CDR1 SGHNT and CDR2 YYREEE come from the germline V gene (reference sequence). The V gene lost 4 bases and the J gene lost 5 bases, with 15 bases spanning the gap. CDR3 nucleotide sequence: TGTGCCAGCAGCCGCTCCGGGACATCAACCGGGGAGCTGTTTTTT. It yields the protein CASSRSGTSTGELFF.

The chain recombines TRBV6-1 with TRBJ1-4; TRBD1 matches 8 bases. Per germline, CDR1 MNHNS and CDR2 SASEGT. This CDR3 region has 15 residues. Trimming at V came to 7 bases and at J to 7 bases, leaving 11 bases not matched to a gene. The CDR3 here is CASNPRQGNSEKLFF. The DNA for the CDR3 is TGTGCCAGCAACCCAAGACAGGGGAATTCTGAAAAACTGTTTTTT.

The chain joins TRBV5-1 to TRBJ1-1; D gene unclear. V lost 2 bases and J lost 0, with 11 bases in between. Germline V gene data show CDR1 as SGHRS and CDR2 as YFSETQ. This CDR3 spans 15 amino acids. The CDR3 reads CASSLRSGMNTEAFF. The CDR3 coding sequence is TGCGCCAGCAGCTTAAGGTCAGGCATGAACACTGAAGCTTTCTTT.